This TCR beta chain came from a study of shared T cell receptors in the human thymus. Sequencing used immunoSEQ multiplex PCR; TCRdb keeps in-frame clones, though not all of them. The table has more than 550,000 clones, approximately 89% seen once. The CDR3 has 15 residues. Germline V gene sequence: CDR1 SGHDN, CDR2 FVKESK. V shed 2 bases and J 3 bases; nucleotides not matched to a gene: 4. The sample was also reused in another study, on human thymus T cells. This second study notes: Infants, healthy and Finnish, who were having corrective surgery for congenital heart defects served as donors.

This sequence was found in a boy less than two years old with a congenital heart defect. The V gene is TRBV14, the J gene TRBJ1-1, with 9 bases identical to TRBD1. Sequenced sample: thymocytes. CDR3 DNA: TGTGCCAGCAGCCAAACGGACAGGGGCTACACTGAAGCTTTCTTT. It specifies CASSQTDRGYTEAFF.